The 2 T cell receptor beta chains reported below all come from one sample, sequenced in a study of shared clonotypes between healthy human individuals. TCRdb's table, derived via immunoSEQ multiplex PCR, lists solely in-frame clones and lacks some. The sample holds fewer than 850,000 clones, 90% to 98% seen once. CD45RO-negative cells were positively selected for CCR7, leaving out terminally differentiated effector memory CD45RA+ cells. Sequences were obtained from naive CD8+ T cells sorted from blood. The receptors shown here come from a man aged 30 to 39 in good health.

This chain connects TRBV11-2 to TRBJ2-1; the match to TRBD2 covers 14 bases. Germline loops: CDR1 SGHAT, CDR2 FQNNGV. The CDR3 length is 15 residues. V lost 2 bases to trimming and J lost 9 bases; unmatched junction nucleotides: 3. The CDR3 sequence is CASSLRLAGGSEQFF. CDR3 nucleotides: TGTGCCAGCAGCTTAAGACTAGCGGGAGGGAGTGAGCAGTTCTTC.

The chain recombines TRBV2 with TRBJ2-5; a weak D match, TRBD1 (6 bases). The CDR3 is made up of 17 amino acids. Germline lookup yields CDR1 SNHLY and CDR2 FYNNEI. Trimming took 1 base from V and 1 from J, leaving 16 bases between them. The CDR3 sequence is CASSEDGTPHIQETQYF. CDR3 sequence (DNA): TGTGCCAGCAGTGAAGATGGGACACCCCATATCCAAGAGACCCAGTACTTC. Filled out from reference TRBV2 and TRBJ2-5, the complete variable domain reads EPEVTQTPSHQVTQMGQEVILRCVPISNHLYFYWYRQILGQKVEFLVSFYNNEISEKSEIFDDQFSVERPDGSNFTLKIRSTKLEDSAMYFCASSEDGTPHIQETQYFGPGTRLLVL.